This T cell receptor beta chain was recovered during a study of CDR3 diversity in severe acne (dated by TCRdb to the late 2010s). Libraries were constructed by PCR. For sequencing, an Illumina HiSeq 2000 was employed. TCRdb took the public reads, trimmed them with fastp at Q25, ran MiXCR for clone calling and kept in-frame beta chains. All rows with the same CDR3 protein become a single entry with the most common DNA and genes. A total of more than 70,000 distinct CDR3 sequences appear in this sample, 45% to 50% of them only once. The ten largest clonotypes hold around a tenth of the sample. Comment on this clonotype: This clone's antigen is unknown. A clone one base away is much larger, so this may be a read error.

From the cysteine through the phenylalanine, the CDR3 covers 15 amino acids. Only CDR3 DNA is held: 45 bases, read in frame from base 1. From a lookup of the germline V gene (reference sequence), CDR1 and CDR2 are LNHDA and SQIVND. The rearranged segments are TRBV19 and TRBJ1-1; perhaps TRBD1 is the D gene, with 5 bases matching. Sequenced material: blood. This clonotype originated in a male donor with severe acne vulgaris. Here the CDR3 is given as CASKFLGDGNTKAFF. The DNA is as follows: TGTGCCAGTAAGTTTCTAGGGGACGGGAACACTAAAGCTTTCTTT.